A selection of T cell receptor beta chains follows, all from one sample in a study of blood T cell repertoires in COVID-19. Clones were read by immunoSEQ multiplex PCR, and TCRdb kept only the in-frame ones, dropping some. Altogether approximately 460,000 clones are present, roughly 87% being singletons, with the ten largest covering around 0.95%. The sequenced sample was peripheral blood. The receptors derive from a man in his late teens or twenties with COVID-19, enrolled during active disease. Both conserved end residues are part of each CDR3. The D gene is left open where the match is weak. A clone size is listed for some rows: how often the clone was seen (once, few, many), or a class if it is expanded.

j_call clone_size v_call d_call cdr3_aa cdr3_nt
TRBJ2-1 - TRBV6-5 - CASSQTGMSYNEQFF TGTGCCAGCAGCCAAACAGGGATGTCCTACAATGAGCAGTTCTTC
TRBJ2-7 - TRBV4-1 TRBD1 CASSPSPGQSSYEQYF TGCGCCAGCAGCCCCAGTCCGGGACAGAGCTCCTACGAGCAGTACTTC
TRBJ2-3 - TRBV25-1 TRBD2 CASRAAGGRDTQYF TGTGCCAGCAGAGCAGCGGGAGGGCGGGATACGCAGTATTTT
TRBJ2-3 - TRBV7-8 TRBD2 CASSTPGLAGPGSTDTQYF TGTGCCAGCAGCACACCGGGACTAGCGGGACCAGGGAGCACAGATACGCAGTATTTT
TRBJ2-1 - TRBV12-3/TRBV12-4 TRBD2 CASSGTQRDLQFF TGTGCCAGCAGTGGGACCCAGCGGGATCTGCAGTTCTTC
TRBJ2-3 - TRBV27 - CASSHSQPDTQYF TGTGCCAGCAGCCACTCACAGCCAGATACGCAGTATTTT
TRBJ1-5 - TRBV6-4 - CASSGRPWEPQHF TGTGCCAGCAGTGGGAGACCGTGGGAGCCCCAGCATTTT
TRBJ2-1 - TRBV27 TRBD2 CASMRRGAPSNEQFF TGTGCCAGCATGAGGCGGGGGGCCCCCTCCAATGAGCAGTTCTTC
TRBJ2-3 - TRBV14 - CASSRASGSTDTQYF TGTGCCAGCAGCCGGGCCTCGGGGAGCACAGATACGCAGTATTTT
TRBJ2-5 - TRBV2 - CASNSARAEETQYF TGTGCCAGCAATTCTGCCAGGGCAGAAGAGACCCAGTACTTC
TRBJ2-3 - TRBV6-1 - CASSEGLTGTDTQYF TGTGCCAGCAGTGAAGGGCTGACAGGCACAGATACGCAGTATTTT
TRBJ2-2 once TRBV5-1 - CASSLLAGDTGELFF TGCGCCAGCAGCTTGTTAGCAGGGGACACCGGGGAGCTGTTTTTT
TRBJ2-5 - TRBV7-9 - CASSLDRQETQYF TGTGCCAGCAGCTTAGACAGGCAAGAGACCCAGTACTTC
TRBJ2-5 - TRBV9 TRBD2 CASSVSGRSQETQYF TGTGCCAGCAGCGTTAGCGGGAGATCCCAAGAGACCCAGTACTTC
TRBJ1-4 few TRBV2 TRBD1 CASSNGQGAGGEKLFF TGTGCCAGCAGTAATGGACAGGGGGCAGGTGGTGAAAAACTGTTTTTT
TRBJ2-2 - TRBV5-1 - CASSFGADNTGELFF TGCGCCAGCAGCTTTGGGGCAGATAACACCGGGGAGCTGTTTTTT
TRBJ1-5 - TRBV6-2/TRBV6-3 - CASSYYTGQPQHF TGTGCCAGCAGTTACTATACAGGCCAGCCCCAGCATTTT
TRBJ1-2 - TRBV12-2 - CASRSLDRRLYGYTF TGTGCAAGTCGCTCCCTGGACAGGAGGCTCTATGGCTACACCTTC
TRBJ2-7 - TRBV7-8 - CASSLDPGTTAKQYF TGTGCCAGCAGCTTGGACCCCGGGACAACCGCGAAGCAGTACTTC
TRBJ2-7 few TRBV5-6 - CASSRRQAHEQYF TGTGCCAGCAGCAGGCGACAGGCCCACGAGCAGTACTTC
TRBJ2-2 - TRBV5-1 - CASSLGILPTGPEAGELFF TGCGCCAGCAGCTTGGGTATTCTACCGACAGGCCCCGAGGCCGGGGAGCTGTTTTTT
TRBJ2-7 - TRBV6-6 - CASRSPGLGEYEQYF TGTGCCAGCAGGAGCCCGGGACTTGGGGAATACGAGCAGTACTTC
TRBJ2-5 - TRBV4-2 - CASSQEQAGDQETQYF TGTGCCAGCAGCCAAGAGCAAGCGGGCGACCAAGAGACCCAGTACTTC